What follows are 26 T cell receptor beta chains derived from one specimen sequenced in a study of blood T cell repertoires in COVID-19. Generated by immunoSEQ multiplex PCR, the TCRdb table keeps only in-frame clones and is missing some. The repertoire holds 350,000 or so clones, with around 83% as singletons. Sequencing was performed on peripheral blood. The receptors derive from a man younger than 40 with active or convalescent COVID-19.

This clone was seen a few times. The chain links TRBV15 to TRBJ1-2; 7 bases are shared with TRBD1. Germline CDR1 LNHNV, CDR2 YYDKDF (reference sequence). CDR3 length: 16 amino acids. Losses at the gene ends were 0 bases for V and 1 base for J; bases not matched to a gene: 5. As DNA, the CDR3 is TGTGCCACCAGCAGAGATGGACAGGTCTATAACTATGGCTACACCTTC. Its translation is CATSRDGQVYNYGYTF.

CDR3 nucleotides: TGTGCCAGCGACGGAGTCTATGGCTACACCTTC. It translates to CASDGVYGYTF. V gene TRBV9 combines with J gene TRBJ1-2, with unresolved D. Germline lookup yields CDR1 SGDLS and CDR2 YYNGEE. The CDR3 has 11 residues. Trimming pared 7 bases from V and 4 bases from J, leaving 8 bases between.

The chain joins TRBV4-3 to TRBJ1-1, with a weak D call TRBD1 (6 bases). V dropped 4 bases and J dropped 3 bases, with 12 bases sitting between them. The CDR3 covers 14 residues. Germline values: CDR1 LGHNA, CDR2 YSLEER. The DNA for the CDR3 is TGCGCCAGCAGCCTAGCACAGGGACACACTGAAGCTTTCTTT. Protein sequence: CASSLAQGHTEAFF.

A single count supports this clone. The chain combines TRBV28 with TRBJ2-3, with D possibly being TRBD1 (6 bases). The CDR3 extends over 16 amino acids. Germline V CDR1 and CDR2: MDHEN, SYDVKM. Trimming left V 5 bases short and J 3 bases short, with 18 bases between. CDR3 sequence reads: CASSGGVGTWTDTQYF. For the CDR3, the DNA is TGTGCCAGCAGTGGGGGCGTGGGAACATGGACAGATACGCAGTATTTT. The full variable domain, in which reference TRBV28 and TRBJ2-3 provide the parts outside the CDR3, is DVKVTQSSRYLVKRTGEKVFLECVQDMDHENMFWYRQDPGLGLRLIYFSYDVKMKEKGDIPEGYSVSREKKERFSLILESASTNQTSMYLCASSGGVGTWTDTQYFGPGTRLTVL.

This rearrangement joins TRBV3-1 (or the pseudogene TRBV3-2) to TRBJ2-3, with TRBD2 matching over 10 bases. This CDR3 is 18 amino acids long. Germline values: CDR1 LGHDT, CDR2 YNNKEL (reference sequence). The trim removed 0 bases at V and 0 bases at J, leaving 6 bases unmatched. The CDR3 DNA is TGTGCCAGCAGCCAAGAGCCCTCTAGCGGGGGTAGCACAGATACGCAGTATTTT. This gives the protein CASSQEPSSGGSTDTQYF.

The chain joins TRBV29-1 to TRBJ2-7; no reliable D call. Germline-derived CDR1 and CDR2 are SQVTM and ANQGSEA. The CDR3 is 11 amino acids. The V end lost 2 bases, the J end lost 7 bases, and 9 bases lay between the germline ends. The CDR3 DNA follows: TGCAGCGTTGAATCCGCTCGGGAGCAGTACTTC. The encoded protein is CSVESAREQYF.

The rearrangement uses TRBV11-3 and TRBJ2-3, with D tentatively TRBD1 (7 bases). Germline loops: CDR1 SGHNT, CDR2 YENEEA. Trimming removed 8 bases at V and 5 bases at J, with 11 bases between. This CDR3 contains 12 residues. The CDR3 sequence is CASHRGGDTQYF. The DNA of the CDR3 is TGTGCCAGCCACAGGGGAGGAGATACGCAGTATTTT.

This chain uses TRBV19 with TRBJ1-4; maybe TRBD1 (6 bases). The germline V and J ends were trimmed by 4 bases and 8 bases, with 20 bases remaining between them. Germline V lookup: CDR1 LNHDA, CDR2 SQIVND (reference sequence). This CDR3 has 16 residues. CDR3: CASSTPSTGTGEKLFF. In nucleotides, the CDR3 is TGTGCCAGTAGTACCCCCTCCACGGGAACAGGGGAAAAACTGTTTTTT.

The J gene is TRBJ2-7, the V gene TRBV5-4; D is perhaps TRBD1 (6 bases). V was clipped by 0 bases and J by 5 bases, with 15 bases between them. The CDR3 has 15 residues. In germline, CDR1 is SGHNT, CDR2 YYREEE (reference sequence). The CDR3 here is CASSLGQGPPNEQYF. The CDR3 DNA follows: TGTGCCAGCAGCTTGGGTCAGGGGCCCCCCAACGAGCAGTACTTC. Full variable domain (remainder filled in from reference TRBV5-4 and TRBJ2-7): ETGVTQSPTHLIKTRGQQVTLRCSSQSGHNTVSWYQQALGQGPQFIFQYYREEENGRGNFPPRFSGLQFPNYSSELNVNALELDDSALYLCASSLGQGPPNEQYFGPGTRLTVT.

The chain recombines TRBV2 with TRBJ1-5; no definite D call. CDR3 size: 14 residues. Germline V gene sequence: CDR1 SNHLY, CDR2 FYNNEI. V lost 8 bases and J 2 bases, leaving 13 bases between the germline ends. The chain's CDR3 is CASLSREGNQPQHF. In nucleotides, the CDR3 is TGTGCCAGCCTAAGCCGCGAGGGCAATCAGCCCCAGCATTTT.

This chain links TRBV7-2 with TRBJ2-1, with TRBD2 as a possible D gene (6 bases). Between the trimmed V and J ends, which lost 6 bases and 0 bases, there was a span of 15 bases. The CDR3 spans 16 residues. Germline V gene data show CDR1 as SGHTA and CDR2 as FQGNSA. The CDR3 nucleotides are TGTGCCAGCAGTTTAACTAGCAGGAGCTCCTACAATGAGCAGTTCTTC. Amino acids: CASSLTSRSSYNEQFF. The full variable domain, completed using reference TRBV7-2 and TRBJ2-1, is GAGVSQSPSNKVTEKGKDVELRCDPISGHTALYWYRQSLGQGLEFLIYFQGNSAPDKSGLPSDRFSAERTGGSVSTLTIQRTQQEDSAVYLCASSLTSRSSYNEQFFGPGTRLTVL.

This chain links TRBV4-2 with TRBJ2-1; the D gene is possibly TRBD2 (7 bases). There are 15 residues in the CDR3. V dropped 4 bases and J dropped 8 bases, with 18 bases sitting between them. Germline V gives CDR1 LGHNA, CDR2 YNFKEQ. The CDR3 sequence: CASSPGEGVVHEQFF. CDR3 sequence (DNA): TGTGCCAGCAGCCCCGGGGAGGGGGTCGTCCATGAGCAGTTCTTC.

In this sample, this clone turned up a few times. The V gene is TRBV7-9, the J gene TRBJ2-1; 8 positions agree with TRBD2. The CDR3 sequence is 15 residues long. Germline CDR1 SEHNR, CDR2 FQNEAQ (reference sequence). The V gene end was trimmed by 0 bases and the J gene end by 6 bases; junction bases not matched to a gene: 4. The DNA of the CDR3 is TGTGCCAGCAGCTTAGCCAGCGGGAGCTCCAATGAGCAGTTCTTC. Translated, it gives CASSLASGSSNEQFF.

The CDR3 region is CAWSRGRPNTEAFF. The CDR3 nucleotides are TGTGCCTGGTCCAGAGGGCGGCCGAACACTGAAGCTTTCTTT. This sequence joins TRBV30 and TRBJ1-1; D is unclear. From germline, CDR1 is GTSNPN and CDR2 SVGIG (reference sequence). Trimming shortened V by 5 bases and J by 1 base, and 14 bases separated the two germline ends. This CDR3 is built from 14 residues.

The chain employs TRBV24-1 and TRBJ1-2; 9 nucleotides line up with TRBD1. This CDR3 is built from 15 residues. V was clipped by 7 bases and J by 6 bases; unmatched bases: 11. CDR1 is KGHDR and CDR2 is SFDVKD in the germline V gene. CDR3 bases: TGTGCCACCAGGACCACAGGGGGCGCAGGGGATGGCTACACCTTC. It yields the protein CATRTTGGAGDGYTF.

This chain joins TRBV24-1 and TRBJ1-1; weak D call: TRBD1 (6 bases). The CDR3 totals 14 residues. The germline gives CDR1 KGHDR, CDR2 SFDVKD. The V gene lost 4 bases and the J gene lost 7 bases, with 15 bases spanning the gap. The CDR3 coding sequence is TGTGCCACCAGTGACTGGACAGATGATGGTGAAGCTTTCTTT. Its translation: CATSDWTDDGEAFF.

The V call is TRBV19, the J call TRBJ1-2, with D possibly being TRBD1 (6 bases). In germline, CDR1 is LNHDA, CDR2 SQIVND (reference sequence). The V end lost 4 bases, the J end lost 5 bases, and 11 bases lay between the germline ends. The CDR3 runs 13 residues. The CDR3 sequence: CASSTHRAYGYTF. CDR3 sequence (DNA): TGTGCCAGTAGTACTCACAGGGCATATGGCTACACCTTC.

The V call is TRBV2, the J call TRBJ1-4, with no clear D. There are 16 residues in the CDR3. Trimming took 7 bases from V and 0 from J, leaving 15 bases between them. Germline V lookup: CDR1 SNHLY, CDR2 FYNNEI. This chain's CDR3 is CASNFRGDATNEKLFF. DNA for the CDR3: TGTGCCAGCAATTTTCGGGGAGATGCAACTAATGAAAAACTGTTTTTT.

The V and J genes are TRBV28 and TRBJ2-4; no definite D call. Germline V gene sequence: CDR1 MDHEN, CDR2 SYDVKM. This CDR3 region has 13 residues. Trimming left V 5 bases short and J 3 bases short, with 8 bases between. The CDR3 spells CASSDEVKNIQYF. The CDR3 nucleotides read TGTGCCAGCAGTGATGAGGTCAAAAACATTCAGTACTTC.

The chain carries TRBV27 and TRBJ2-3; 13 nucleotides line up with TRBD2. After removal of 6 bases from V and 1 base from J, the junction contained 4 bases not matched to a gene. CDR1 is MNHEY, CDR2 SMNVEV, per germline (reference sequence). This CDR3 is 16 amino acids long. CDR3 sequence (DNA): TGTGCCAGCAGCGTAGGACTAGCGGGGGGCACAGATACGCAGTATTTT. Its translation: CASSVGLAGGTDTQYF.

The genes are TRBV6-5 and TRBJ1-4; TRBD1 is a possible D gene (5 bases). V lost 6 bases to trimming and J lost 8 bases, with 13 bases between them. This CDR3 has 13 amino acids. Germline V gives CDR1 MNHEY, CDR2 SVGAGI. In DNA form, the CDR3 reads TGTGCCAGCAGGACACCCAGGGCCGAAAAACTGTTTTTT. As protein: CASRTPRAEKLFF.

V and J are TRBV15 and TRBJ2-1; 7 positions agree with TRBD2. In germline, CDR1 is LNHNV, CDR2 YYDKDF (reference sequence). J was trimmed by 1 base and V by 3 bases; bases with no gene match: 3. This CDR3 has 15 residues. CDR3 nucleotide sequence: TGTGCCACCAGCAGGGGGGGGGAATCCTACAATGAGCAGTTCTTC. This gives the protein CATSRGGESYNEQFF. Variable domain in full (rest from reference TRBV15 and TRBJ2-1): DAMVIQNPRYQVTQFGKPVTLSCSQTLNHNVMYWYQQKSSQAPKLLFHYYDKDFNNEADTPDNFQSRRPNTSFCFLDIRSPGLGDTAMYLCATSRGGESYNEQFFGPGTRLTVL.

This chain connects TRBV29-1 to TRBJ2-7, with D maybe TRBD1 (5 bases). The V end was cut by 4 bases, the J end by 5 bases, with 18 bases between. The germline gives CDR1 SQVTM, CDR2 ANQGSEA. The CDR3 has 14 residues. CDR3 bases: TGCAGCGTTGCTATCAGGGAATATTCCGACGAGCAGTACTTC. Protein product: CSVAIREYSDEQYF.

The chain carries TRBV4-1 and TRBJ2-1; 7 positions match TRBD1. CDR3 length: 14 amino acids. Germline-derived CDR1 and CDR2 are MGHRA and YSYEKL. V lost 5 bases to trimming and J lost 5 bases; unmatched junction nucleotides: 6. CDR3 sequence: CASSSKGADNEQFF. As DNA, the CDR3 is TGCGCCAGCAGCTCAAAGGGGGCGGACAATGAGCAGTTCTTC.

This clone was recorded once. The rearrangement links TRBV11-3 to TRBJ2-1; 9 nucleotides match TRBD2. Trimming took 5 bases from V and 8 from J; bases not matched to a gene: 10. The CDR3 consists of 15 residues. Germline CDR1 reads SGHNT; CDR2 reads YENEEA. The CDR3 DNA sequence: TGTGCCAGCAGCCTAGGCGGACTAGCGCGCCATGAGCAGTTCTTC. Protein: CASSLGGLARHEQFF.

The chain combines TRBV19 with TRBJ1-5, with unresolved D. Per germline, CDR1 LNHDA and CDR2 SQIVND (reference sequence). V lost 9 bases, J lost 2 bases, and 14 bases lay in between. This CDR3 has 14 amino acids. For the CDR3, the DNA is TGTGCCAGCCGTCCTGTCACTCGCAATCAGCCCCAGCATTTT. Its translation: CASRPVTRNQPQHF.